This T cell receptor beta chain was profiled in a study of somatic mutations in cytotoxic T cells in rheumatoid arthritis. The study's findings and limits: Each of about an eighth of the roughly 60 patients had a largest CD8+ clone that made up more than 20% of CD8+ cells.

Worth noting for this clone: Its antigen is undetermined.

V was pared by 3 bases and J by 0 bases, with 2 bases of the junction left unmatched. The CDR3 is 14 residues long. Germline CDR1 and CDR2: SGHDT and YYEEEE. The study pulled out CD4+ and CD8+ cells with positive magnetic bead selection and then checked their purity by flow cytometry. Method: immunoSEQ multiplex PCR; TCRdb's copy keeps in-frame clones and lacks some. The sample lists roughly 10,000 clones; 60% to 80% were seen once. What was sequenced was CD8+ T cells sorted from blood. The sequence came from an adult with rheumatoid arthritis. The chain uses TRBV5-6 and TRBJ2-7, with TRBD1 matching 8 bases. This chain's CDR3 is CASSWTGISYEQYF. DNA of the CDR3: TGTGCCAGCAGCTGGACAGGGATCTCCTACGAGCAGTACTTC. Full variable domain (remainder filled in from reference TRBV5-6 and TRBJ2-7): DAGVTQSPTHLIKTRGQQVTLRCSPKSGHDTVSWYQQALGQGPQFIFQYYEEEERQRGNFPDRFSGHQFPNYSSELNVNALLLGDSALYLCASSWTGISYEQYFGPGTRLTVT.